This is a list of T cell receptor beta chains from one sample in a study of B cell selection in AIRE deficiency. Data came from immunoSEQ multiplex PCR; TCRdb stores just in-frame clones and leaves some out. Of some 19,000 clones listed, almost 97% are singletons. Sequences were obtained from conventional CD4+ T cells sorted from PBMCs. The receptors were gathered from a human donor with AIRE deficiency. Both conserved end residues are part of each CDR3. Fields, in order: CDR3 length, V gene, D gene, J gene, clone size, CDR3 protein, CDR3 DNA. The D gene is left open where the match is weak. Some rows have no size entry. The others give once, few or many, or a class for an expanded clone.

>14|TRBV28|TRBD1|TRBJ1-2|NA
CASKQGGRFYGYTF
TGTGCCAGCAAACAAGGGGGCAGATTCTATGGCTACACCTTC
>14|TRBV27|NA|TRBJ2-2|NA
CASRGAFNTGELFF
TGTGCCAGCAGAGGAGCGTTCAACACCGGGGAGCTGTTTTTT
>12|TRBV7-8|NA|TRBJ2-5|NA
CASSLGPSTQYF
TGTGCCAGCAGCTTAGGGCCGTCCACGCAGTACTTC
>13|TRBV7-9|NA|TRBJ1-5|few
CASSFERTQPQHF
TGTGCCAGCAGCTTCGAAAGGACTCAGCCCCAGCATTTT
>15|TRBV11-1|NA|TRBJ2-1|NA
CASSFKEYSYNEQFF
TGTGCCAGCAGCTTTAAAGAGTACTCCTACAATGAGCAGTTCTTC
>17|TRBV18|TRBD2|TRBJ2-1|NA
CASSPVSSGIPYNEQFF
TGTGCCAGCTCACCAGTGTCTAGCGGGATCCCCTACAATGAGCAGTTCTTC
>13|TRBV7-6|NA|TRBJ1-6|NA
CASSLTGDSPLHF
TGTGCCAGCAGCTTAACAGGAGACTCACCCCTCCACTTT
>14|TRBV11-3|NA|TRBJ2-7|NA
CASSRQTESYEQYF
TGTGCCAGCAGCCGACAGACTGAGTCCTACGAGCAGTACTTC
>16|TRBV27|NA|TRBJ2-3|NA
CASSWGRGLITDTQYF
TGTGCCAGCAGTTGGGGGCGGGGACTAATCACAGATACGCAGTATTTT
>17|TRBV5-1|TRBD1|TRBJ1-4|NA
CASSLAGQGTANEKLFF
TGCGCCAGCAGCTTGGCGGGACAGGGAACGGCTAATGAAAAACTGTTTTTT
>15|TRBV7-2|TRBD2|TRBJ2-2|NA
CASSLRLAETGELFF
TGTGCCAGCAGCTTACGTCTAGCGGAGACCGGGGAGCTGTTTTTT
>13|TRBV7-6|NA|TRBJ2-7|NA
CASSLRVSYEQYF
TGTGCCAGCAGCTTAAGGGTGAGCTACGAGCAGTACTTC
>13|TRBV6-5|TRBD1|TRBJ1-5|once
CASCGQGNQPQHF
TGTGCCAGTTGCGGACAGGGAAATCAGCCCCAGCATTTT
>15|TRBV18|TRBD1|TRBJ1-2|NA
CASSPVRGDVAGYTF
TGTGCCAGCTCACCGGTCAGGGGGGATGTAGCTGGCTACACCTTC
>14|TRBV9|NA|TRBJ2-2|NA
CASSVVSGSGELFF
TGTGCCAGCAGCGTAGTTTCGGGTAGCGGGGAGCTGTTTTTT
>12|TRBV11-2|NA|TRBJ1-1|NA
CASSLEWGSAFF
TGTGCCAGCAGCTTAGAATGGGGGAGTGCTTTCTTT
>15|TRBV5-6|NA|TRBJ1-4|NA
CASRTFGGTNEKLFF
TGTGCCAGCAGGACTTTTGGGGGAACTAATGAAAAACTGTTTTTT
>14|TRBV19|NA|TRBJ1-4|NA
CASSIWAGREKLFF
TGTGCCAGTAGTATCTGGGCAGGTCGGGAAAAACTGTTTTTT
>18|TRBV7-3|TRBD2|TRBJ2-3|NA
CASSLTGTSGSRTDTQYF
TGTGCCAGCAGCTTAACGGGGACTAGCGGGAGTAGAACGGATACGCAGTATTTT
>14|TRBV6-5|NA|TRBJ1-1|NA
CASSPPLSNTEAFF
TGTGCCAGCAGTCCGCCCCTTTCGAACACTGAAGCTTTCTTT
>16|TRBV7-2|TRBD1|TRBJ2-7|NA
CASSSWDRDSHYEQYF
TGTGCCAGCAGCTCCTGGGACAGGGACTCCCACTACGAGCAGTACTTC
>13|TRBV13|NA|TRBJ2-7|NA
CASSTWGSYEQYF
TGTGCCAGCAGCACTTGGGGCTCCTACGAGCAGTACTTC
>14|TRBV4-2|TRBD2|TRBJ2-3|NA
CASSPGTSGGAQYF
TGTGCCAGCAGCCCCGGGACTAGCGGGGGGGCGCAGTATTTT
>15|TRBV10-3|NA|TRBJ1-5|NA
CASQTGGPPNQPQHF
TGTGCGTCTCAAACGGGGGGCCCACCTAATCAGCCCCAGCATTTT
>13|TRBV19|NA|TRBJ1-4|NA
CATTSPGWGELFF
TGTGCCACCACATCCCCGGGATGGGGGGAACTGTTTTTT
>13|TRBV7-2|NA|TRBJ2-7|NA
CASSLRVSYEQYF
TGTGCCAGCAGCTTAAGGGTGAGCTACGAGCAGTACTTC
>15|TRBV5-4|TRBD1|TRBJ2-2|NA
CASSLIDRGTGELFF
TGCGCCAGCAGCCTGATAGACAGGGGAACCGGGGAGCTGTTTTTT
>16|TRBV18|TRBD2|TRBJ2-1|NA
CASSPRGGSSYNEQFF
TGTGCCAGCTCACCACGCGGGGGGAGCTCCTACAATGAGCAGTTCTTC
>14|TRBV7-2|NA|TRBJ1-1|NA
CASSLGWGNTEAFF
TGTGCCAGCAGCTTAGGTTGGGGGAACACTGAAGCTTTCTTT
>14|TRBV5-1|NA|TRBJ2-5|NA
CASSLVQPQETQYF
TGCGCCAGCAGCTTGGTGCAGCCACAAGAGACCCAGTACTTC
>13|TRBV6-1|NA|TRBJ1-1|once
CASSAEMNTEAFF
TGTGCCAGCAGTGCCGAGATGAACACTGAAGCTTTCTTT